What follows are 15 T cell receptor beta chains derived from one specimen sequenced in a study of response to subunit inactivated influenza vaccine. TCRdb analysed the RT-PCR reads with MiXCR anew, one entry per CDR3 protein. The sample lists about 540,000 distinct CDR3 sequences; roughly 23% were seen once. A further study also used this sample, focusing on T cells expressing NK-cell markers. From that paper: Making the TCR beta cDNA relied on 5'RACE template switching with UMIs.

The starting material was CD4+ T cells sorted from PBMCs, obtained 12 days after vaccination. The source of these receptors is a man aged 50-60 years who received an inactivated influenza vaccine.

CDR3 nucleotide sequence: TGCAGTGCTAGAGATACAGGGGTGAGTTCACCCCTCCACTTT. Translating it yields CSARDTGVSSPLHF. This rearrangement joins TRBV20-1 to TRBJ1-6, with 7 bases lining up with TRBD1. The length of the CDR3 is 14 residues. J gave up 9 bases and V 0 bases, and 5 bases lay outside the gene matches. Germline loops: CDR1 DFQATT, CDR2 SNEGSKA (reference sequence).

This clonotype has just a few counts. The V call is TRBV20-1, the J call TRBJ2-2; perhaps TRBD1 as D (5 bases). The CDR3 has 14 amino acids. Germline lookup yields CDR1 DFQATT and CDR2 SNEGSKA (reference sequence). V shed 6 bases and J shed 4 bases, with 15 bases lying between them. Here the CDR3 reads CSAHVLQGTGELFF. CDR3 sequence (DNA): TGCAGTGCCCACGTCTTGCAGGGCACCGGGGAGCTGTTTTTT.

The CDR3 spells CAWGPGQLTDTQYF. DNA for the CDR3: TGTGCCTGGGGGCCGGGACAGCTCACAGATACGCAGTATTTT. The chain uses TRBV30 and TRBJ2-3; TRBD1 agrees at 7 bases. Trimming removed 5 bases from V and 2 bases from J; junction bases left unmatched: 7. CDR3 length: 14 amino acids. Germline CDR1 and CDR2: GTSNPN and SVGIG (reference sequence).

This clonotype came up many times. The rearrangement links TRBV15 to TRBJ2-1; 13 positions agree with TRBD2. The V gene end was trimmed by 0 bases and the J gene end by 14 bases; junction bases not matched to a gene: 4. The CDR3 is 14 amino acids. Per the germline V gene, CDR1 is LNHNV and CDR2 is YYDKDF (reference sequence). Here the CDR3 DNA reads TGTGCCACCAGCAGAGAAGTTACTAGCGGGGGGGAGTTCTTC. Translation gives CATSREVTSGGEFF.

Only one count was recorded for this clonotype. This chain uses TRBV18 with TRBJ2-1, with a weak D call TRBD2 (6 bases). The CDR3 consists of 14 residues. Trimming pared 0 bases from V and 6 bases from J, leaving 9 bases between. Germline V gene data show CDR1 as KGHSH and CDR2 as LQKENI. The CDR3 loop is CASSPPMGGNEQFF. CDR3 nucleotide sequence: TGTGCCAGCTCACCACCGATGGGGGGCAATGAGCAGTTCTTC.

The genes are TRBV3-1 and TRBJ1-6; D unresolved. With 1 base removed from V and 6 bases from J, the gap between germline ends came to 7 bases. The CDR3 totals 14 residues. CDR1 LGHDT and CDR2 YNNKEL come from the germline V gene (reference sequence). DNA of the CDR3: TGTGCCAGCAGCCAAGGGAGATCTAATTCACCCCTCCACTTT. It yields the protein CASSQGRSNSPLHF.

This clonotype was found a few times. J is TRBJ2-5 and V is TRBV7-9; 8 nucleotides match TRBD1. CDR1 and CDR2 (germline): SEHNR, FQNEAQ (reference sequence). Trimming cost V 5 bases and J 5 bases; bases outside gene matches: 10. The CDR3 contains 15 residues. CDR3 protein: CASSPWTGSAETQYF. CDR3 sequence (DNA): TGTGCCAGCAGCCCCTGGACAGGGTCGGCGGAGACCCAGTACTTC.

The gene calls are TRBV7-2 and TRBJ2-3, with D tentatively TRBD2 (5 bases). The CDR3 is 12 amino acids. Germline CDR1 and CDR2: SGHTA and FQGNSA. Trimming removed 3 bases from V and 7 bases from J, with 8 bases in between. CDR3 sequence: CASSFLTNTQYF. The CDR3 DNA sequence: TGTGCCAGCAGCTTCTTGACTAATACGCAGTATTTT.

V usage is TRBV12-3 or TRBV12-4 and J usage is TRBJ2-2; weak D call: TRBD1 (6 bases). Trimming left V 8 bases short and J 1 base short, with 17 bases between. This CDR3 contains 16 residues. The CDR3 DNA follows: TGTGCCAGCTGTATCCTATTAGGGGGGAACACCGGGGAGCTGTTTTTT. It translates to CASCILLGGNTGELFF.

This rearrangement joins TRBV3-1 to TRBJ2-3, with 9 bases matching TRBD2. Per the germline V gene, CDR1 is LGHDT and CDR2 is YNNKEL (reference sequence). This CDR3 is 12 amino acids long. V lost 7 bases and J lost 6; bases outside the gene matches: 2. The CDR3 region has the DNA TGTGCCAGCACCCTAGCGGGGGATACGCAGTATTTT. Amino acid sequence: CASTLAGDTQYF.

The chain joins TRBV7-9 to TRBJ1-4; D might be TRBD1 (5 bases). The CDR3 sequence is 14 residues long. CDR1 and CDR2 from the germline V gene are SEHNR and FQNEAQ (reference sequence). The germline V and J ends were trimmed by 5 bases and 5 bases, with 12 bases remaining between them. This CDR3 reads CASSAGWTNEKLFF. CDR3 nucleotides: TGTGCCAGCAGCGCTGGCTGGACAAATGAAAAACTGTTTTTT.

This clonotype was found a few times. The rearrangement uses TRBV5-6 and TRBJ2-7, with D perhaps TRBD1 or TRBD2 (5 bases each). The V gene lost 2 bases and the J gene lost 2 bases, with 11 bases spanning the gap. The CDR3 has 14 residues. Germline-derived CDR1 and CDR2 are SGHDT and YYEEEE. The chain's CDR3 is CASSLLGVPYEQYF. The CDR3 DNA is TGTGCCAGCAGCTTATTGGGGGTCCCCTACGAGCAGTACTTC. The variable domain in full, with the rest retrieved from reference TRBV5-6 and TRBJ2-7, is DAGVTQSPTHLIKTRGQQVTLRCSPKSGHDTVSWYQQALGQGPQFIFQYYEEEERQRGNFPDRFSGHQFPNYSSELNVNALLLGDSALYLCASSLLGVPYEQYFGPGTRLTVT.

This clonotype has ten or more counts. This chain links TRBV9 with TRBJ2-7; tentative D call: TRBD1 (5 bases). CDR1 SGDLS and CDR2 YYNGEE come from the germline V gene. V lost 1 base and J lost 3, with 8 bases in between. The CDR3 is 13 residues long. The CDR3, as DNA: TGTGCCAGCAGCGTAACCGACAGCTACGAGCAGTACTTC. It translates to CASSVTDSYEQYF.

The genes are TRBV11-2 and TRBJ1-5; TRBD1 matches 7 bases. The CDR3 spans 15 residues. The V gene's germline CDR1 is SGHAT and CDR2 FQNNGV. The J segment lost 5 bases and the V segment lost 1 base, leaving 5 bases of the junction unmatched. The CDR3 region is CASSLGPQGDQPQHF. In DNA form, the CDR3 reads TGTGCCAGCAGCTTAGGCCCGCAGGGGGATCAGCCCCAGCATTTT.

The chain combines TRBV24-1 with TRBJ2-7; D tentatively fits TRBD1 or TRBD2 (5 bases each). Germline loops: CDR1 KGHDR, CDR2 SFDVKD. The CDR3 has 15 amino acids. V was cut by 4 bases and J by 2 bases, with 14 bases left in between. This CDR3 reads CATSDTGGPPYEQYF. CDR3 coding DNA: TGTGCCACCAGTGACACAGGAGGCCCTCCCTACGAGCAGTACTTC.